The source of this T cell receptor (beta chain) is a study of cytotoxic CD8 clonotypes in ibrutinib-treated CLL. Study overall: Of the patients, about a dozen were relapsed/refractory, some 15 treatment-naive and around 17 IGHV unmutated. Investigators collected response samples after a median approximately eleven months of treatment, range 6 to 36.

Study observations and caveats: Contraction or stability on treatment was seen for public clonotypes, which were uncommon.

Data came from immunoSEQ multiplex PCR; TCRdb stores just in-frame clones and leaves some out. The table records about 49,000 clones, approximately 69% of them present only once. The V gene's germline CDR1 is LNHDA and CDR2 SQIVND (reference sequence). The CDR3 loop spans 14 amino acids. The V and J ends lost 5 bases and 6 bases, in that order; junction bases with no gene match: 9. Comments on this clone: The antigen is not known.

This chain connects TRBV19 to TRBJ2-7; the match to TRBD1 covers 8 bases. The source is a human donor with chronic lymphocytic leukemia. The specimen comprised PBMCs, sampled after 12 months of ibrutinib treatment. DNA for the CDR3: TGTGCCAGTAGTCCAGTTCGACAGGGGTTCGAGCAGTACTTC. Protein product: CASSPVRQGFEQYF. Looking up the rest from reference TRBV19 and TRBJ2-7 gives the full variable domain: DGGITQSPKYLFRKEGQNVTLSCEQNLNHDAMYWYRQDPGQGLRLIYYSQIVNDFQKGDIAEGYSVSREKKESFPLTVTSAQKNPTAFYLCASSPVRQGFEQYFGPGTRLTVT.